This record covers a single TCR beta chain. Antigen specificity is unknown. Germline V gene sequence: CDR1 SGHDT, CDR2 YYEEEE. V shed 4 bases and J 5 bases; nucleotides not matched to a gene: 4. This CDR3 has 13 amino acids. Regarding treatment: oral pan-JAK inhibitor, 5-10 mg twice daily. Following RNA extraction, reverse transcription yielded cDNA that acted as the sequencing template. Method: immunoSEQ multiplex PCR; TCRdb's copy keeps in-frame clones and lacks some. Of around 140,000 clones in the sample, nearly 55% were seen once. The source of the sample is a study of CD8+ T cells in alopecia areata. Study results and caveats: Scalp clonality decreased significantly with tofacitinib, and so did expanded CD8+ clones among the top 100.

The V and J genes are TRBV5-6 and TRBJ2-5; TRBD1 matches at 8 bases. The receptor was derived from a human donor with alopecia areata. The source material was CD8+ T cells sorted from blood, sampled at week 4, from a patient treated with tofacitinib. Written as DNA, the CDR3 is TGTGCCAGCAGCGCGGACAGGGCTGAGACCCAGTACTTC. Its protein is CASSADRAETQYF. The full variable domain, its missing parts supplied by reference TRBV5-6 and TRBJ2-5, is DAGVTQSPTHLIKTRGQQVTLRCSPKSGHDTVSWYQQALGQGPQFIFQYYEEEERQRGNFPDRFSGHQFPNYSSELNVNALLLGDSALYLCASSADRAETQYFGPGTRLLVL.